This is a list of T cell receptor beta chains from one sample in a study of cytomegalovirus exposure and HLA in healthy donors. TCRdb's copy holds only in-frame clones and misses some; the assay was immunoSEQ multiplex PCR. The data hold some 110,000 clones, with about 85% observed a single time. Sequencing was carried out using PBMCs. The receptors here all came from a man younger than 30 in good health and CMV-seropositive. Both conserved end residues are part of each CDR3. The D gene is left open where the match is weak. Expanded clones get a size class; other rows say once, few or many, or leave the size out.

.	TRBV27	TRBJ1-2	.	CASSLTGLSYGYTF	TGTGCCAGCAGTTTAACAGGGTTATCCTATGGCTACACCTTC
.	TRBV4-2	TRBJ2-3	.	CASSQAPLQAPDTQYF	TGTGCCAGCAGCCAGGCACCCTTACAGGCCCCAGATACGCAGTATTTT
TRBD1	TRBV4-3	TRBJ2-6	.	CASSHPDRRSGANVLTF	TGCGCCAGCAGCCATCCGGACAGGCGGTCTGGGGCCAACGTCCTGACTTTC
.	TRBV2	TRBJ2-5	few	CASSEWGGLQETQYF	TGTGCCAGCAGTGAGTGGGGGGGGCTCCAAGAGACCCAGTACTTC
TRBD1	TRBV9	TRBJ2-2	.	CASRLGQANTGELFF	TGTGCCAGCAGATTGGGACAGGCGAACACCGGGGAGCTGTTTTTT
TRBD2	TRBV7-7	TRBJ2-3	.	CASSLGAGGGTDTQYF	TGTGCCAGCAGCTTAGGAGCGGGGGGAGGGACAGATACGCAGTATTTT
TRBD1	TRBV18	TRBJ2-3	.	CASSPRGTGSTDTQYF	TGTGCCAGCTCACCACGGGGGACAGGGAGCACAGATACGCAGTATTTT
.	TRBV2	TRBJ2-3	.	CARRGTWGDTDTQYF	TGTGCCAGACGCGGGACTTGGGGGGACACAGATACGCAGTATTTT
.	TRBV10-3	TRBJ2-7	.	CAISESGTSSSYEQYF	TGTGCCATCAGTGAGTCTGGGACTTCCAGCTCCTACGAGCAGTACTTC
.	TRBV19	TRBJ1-2	.	CASSIFEADRYGYTF	TGTGCCAGTAGTATTTTCGAGGCAGACCGTTATGGCTACACCTTC
.	TRBV5-6	TRBJ2-3	.	CASSIHGVRTDTQYF	TGTGCCAGCAGCATACACGGGGTTCGCACAGATACGCAGTATTTT
.	TRBV13	TRBJ2-3	.	CASSFLAENTDTQYF	TGTGCCAGCAGCTTTTTAGCGGAGAACACAGATACGCAGTATTTT
.	TRBV5-4	TRBJ2-3	.	CASSPTGTTTDTQYF	TGTGCCAGCAGCCCTACCGGGACAACCACAGATACGCAGTATTTT
.	TRBV5-6	TRBJ2-7	.	CASSLWELGRESFSYEQYF	TGTGCCAGCAGCTTATGGGAGCTTGGAAGAGAGTCGTTCTCCTACGAGCAGTACTTC
TRBD1	TRBV11-3	TRBJ2-3	.	CASSQTGFGTDTQYF	TGTGCCAGCAGCCAGACAGGGTTTGGAACAGATACGCAGTATTTT
.	TRBV6-1	TRBJ2-7	.	CASTKQELYEQYF	TGTGCCAGCACAAAACAGGAGCTCTACGAGCAGTACTTC
.	TRBV30	TRBJ2-1	.	CAWSVPNLRGNEQFF	TGTGCCTGGAGTGTACCGAATCTGCGGGGAAATGAGCAGTTCTTC
.	TRBV19	TRBJ1-4	.	CASSIGGTLSGKLFF	TGTGCCAGTAGTATAGGGGGGACACTGAGCGGAAAACTGTTTTTT
.	TRBV28	TRBJ1-1	.	CASSLTRAGLNTEAFF	TGTGCCAGCAGTTTGACGAGGGCCGGGTTGAACACTGAAGCTTTCTTT
TRBD1	TRBV18	TRBJ1-1	.	CASSLDRGRGEAFF	TGTGCCAGCTCGCTTGACAGGGGGCGAGGTGAAGCTTTCTTT
.	TRBV5-1	TRBJ1-4	.	CASSQEPTNEKLFF	TGCGCCAGCAGCCAAGAGCCAACTAATGAAAAACTGTTTTTT
.	TRBV10-3	TRBJ2-2	.	CATLPTGSSGELFF	TGTGCCACCCTTCCGACAGGTTCGTCCGGGGAGCTGTTTTTT
.	TRBV29-1	TRBJ2-1	.	CSAGDSGYNEQFF	TGCAGCGCGGGGGACAGCGGCTACAATGAGCAGTTCTTC
.	TRBV27	TRBJ2-3	.	CASSYIGTDTQYF	TGTGCCAGCAGTTATATCGGCACAGATACGCAGTATTTT
TRBD2	TRBV5-1	TRBJ2-3	.	CASGKTSGGRSDTQYF	TGCGCCAGCGGGAAGACTAGCGGGGGCCGATCAGATACGCAGTATTTT
.	TRBV7-8	TRBJ2-7	.	CASRVAAATPYEQYF	TGTGCCAGCAGGGTGGCAGCAGCGACCCCATACGAGCAGTACTTC
TRBD2	TRBV6-5	TRBJ2-3	once	CATRTSGGSADTQYF	TGTGCCACACGGACTAGCGGGGGTTCAGCGGATACGCAGTATTTT
TRBD1	TRBV5-6	TRBJ1-2	.	CASSFPGQGYGYTF	TGTGCCAGCAGTTTCCCGGGACAGGGCTATGGCTACACCTTC
.	TRBV4-1	TRBJ2-5	.	CASSQGRGEETQYF	TGCGCCAGCAGCCAAGGGCGCGGGGAAGAGACCCAGTACTTC
.	TRBV27	TRBJ2-7	.	CASSPSFGDEQYF	TGTGCCAGCAGCCCCTCTTTCGGGGACGAGCAGTACTTC
.	TRBV7-9	TRBJ2-2	.	CASSQDSFTGELFF	TGTGCCAGCAGCCAAGACAGCTTCACCGGGGAGCTGTTTTTT
.	TRBV5-5	TRBJ1-1	once	CASSPGATRGFF	TGTGCCAGCAGCCCCGGAGCGACACGGGGTTTCTTT
.	TRBV6-1	TRBJ1-6	.	CASSEAPRGVSPLHF	TGTGCCAGCAGTGAAGCTCCCCGGGGGGTTTCACCCCTCCACTTT
.	TRBV6-1	TRBJ1-1	.	CASSELHSPTEAFF	TGTGCCAGCAGTGAATTACACAGCCCCACTGAAGCTTTCTTT
TRBD2	TRBV27	TRBJ2-3	.	CASFGGLTDTQYF	TGTGCCAGTTTCGGGGGGTTGACAGATACGCAGTATTTT
TRBD2	TRBV9	TRBJ2-5	.	CASSASGAPQETQYF	TGTGCCAGCAGCGCTAGCGGGGCGCCCCAAGAGACCCAGTACTTC
TRBD2	TRBV10-2	TRBJ2-1	.	CASTPDGGGYNEQFF	TGCGCCAGCACCCCTGACGGGGGGGGATACAATGAGCAGTTCTTC